The present T cell receptor beta chain was sequenced within a study of T cell clonotyping in hematopoietic cell transplantation. TCRdb's copy holds only in-frame clones and misses some; the assay was immunoSEQ multiplex PCR. The profile shows 9,500 to 15,000 clones, roughly nine tenths of them singletons. General observations from the study: After transplant, recipient diversity fell while pathologically expanded clonotypes grew through day 180. At the given depth, recipient repertoires were over 97% de novo clonotypes.

In the case of this clone: Its antigen remains unidentified.

V was clipped by 5 bases and J by 0 bases, with 10 bases between them. Germline V CDR1 and CDR2: LNHDA, SQIVND (reference sequence). The CDR3 covers 15 residues. The clonotype comes from a human donor who either received an allogeneic hematopoietic cell transplant for a myeloid malignancy or was a related donor (not recorded which). Some clones in this sample may be carry-over from other donors' samples. Sequenced sample: peripheral blood mononuclear cells. J is TRBJ1-4 and V is TRBV19; D gene uncertain. The CDR3 loop reads CASSPKGATNEKLFF. CDR3 nucleotides: TGTGCCAGTAGTCCCAAGGGAGCAACTAATGAAAAACTGTTTTTT.